These 22 T cell receptor beta chains share one sample of origin, sequenced in a study of regulatory T cells in long-lasting Graves disease. The time point: newly diagnosed GD, antithyroid drugs for less than 3 months. TCR sequences were obtained from RNA taken from PBMCs. Building the TCR beta libraries relied on iRepertoire HTBI primers, and CDR3 regions underwent Arm-PCR. TCRdb independently ran MiXCR on the multiplex PCR reads; one entry per CDR3 protein. The sample includes approximately 560,000 distinct CDR3 sequences, 16% of them seen just once. These same data were also listed under a study on T cells in Graves' hyperthyroidism and ophthalmopathy.

Sample: peripheral blood mononuclear cells (PBMCs), taken at new diagnosis, from a patient treated with antithyroid drugs. The receptors originated from a man aged 18 to 30 with Graves disease.

This clonotype has only a few counts. This chain uses TRBV25-1 with TRBJ1-1; D is ambiguous. The CDR3 has 11 amino acids. The V gene's germline CDR1 is MGHDK and CDR2 SYGVNS. Trimming pared 7 bases from V and 4 bases from J, leaving 7 bases between. In DNA form, the CDR3 reads TGTGCCAGCATCGGGATCACTGAAGCTTTCTTT. Amino acids: CASIGITEAFF.

This clonotype was found a few times. This chain joins TRBV11-2 and TRBJ1-1; D is undetermined. The CDR3 runs to 14 residues. Trimming took off 2 bases at V and 6 bases at J, with 13 bases between the two ends. Looked up from germline, CDR1 is SGHAT and CDR2 is FQNNGV. The CDR3 reads CASSLKFGSSEAFF. CDR3 DNA sequence: TGTGCCAGCAGCTTAAAATTTGGCTCATCTGAAGCTTTCTTT.

This clonotype has a handful of counts. CDR3 loop: CATSRRETQYF. The CDR3 DNA follows: TGTGCCACCAGTCGAAGAGAGACCCAGTACTTC. J is TRBJ2-5 and V is TRBV24-1; D ambiguous. V was clipped by 6 bases and J by 4 bases, with 5 bases between them. In germline, CDR1 is KGHDR, CDR2 SFDVKD. CDR3 length: 11 amino acids.

This clonotype turned up a few times. The chain is built from TRBV5-8 and TRBJ2-5; D is unclear. The V gene's germline CDR1 is SGHTS and CDR2 YDEGEE. V lost 2 bases and J lost 1, with 15 bases in between. There are 16 residues in the CDR3. Written as DNA, the CDR3 is TGTGCCAGCAGCTTCCCATTCGGCACAGCCCAAGAGACCCAGTACTTC. Translating it yields CASSFPFGTAQETQYF.

In this sample, this clonotype turned up many times. The V gene is TRBV29-1, the J gene TRBJ2-7; D is unclear. CDR1 and CDR2 (germline): SQVTM, ANQGSEA. Trimming shortened V by 7 bases and J by 6 bases, and 16 bases separated the two germline ends. The CDR3 extends over 12 amino acids. The CDR3 nucleotides are TGCAGCGCCGGATTCTCCTCCGCCGAGCAGTACTTC. Its protein product is CSAGFSSAEQYF.

V is TRBV25-1 and J is TRBJ1-2; D gene ambiguous. Deletions cut 1 base from V and 7 bases from J, with 10 bases between. This CDR3 region has 13 residues. Germline values: CDR1 MGHDK, CDR2 SYGVNS. The CDR3 here is CASSEWVGAGYTF. The DNA for the CDR3 is TGTGCCAGCAGTGAATGGGTGGGTGCTGGCTACACCTTC.

This clonotype has ten or more counts. The chain has TRBV11-3 and TRBJ2-1, with 9 bases lining up with TRBD1. The CDR3 runs to 14 residues. Unmatched junction bases numbered 0, after V lost 1 base and J lost 5 bases. The germline CDR1 and CDR2 sequences are SGHNT and YENEEA. CDR3 nucleotides: TGTGCCAGCAGCTTAGGACAGGGGGACAATGAGCAGTTCTTC. Amino acid sequence: CASSLGQGDNEQFF.

This clonotype was recorded at least ten times. The gene calls are TRBV2 and TRBJ1-5; 10 bases line up with TRBD1. This CDR3 spans 14 amino acids. Germline lookup yields CDR1 SNHLY and CDR2 FYNNEI. With V trimmed by 6 bases and J by 6 bases, 5 bases remained unmatched. The CDR3 bases are TGTGCCAGCAGAGGGGGGACAGGGGTTCAGCCCCAGCATTTT. Translated, it gives CASRGGTGVQPQHF.

This clonotype was detected a few times. The J gene is TRBJ2-7, the V gene TRBV28; D may match TRBD1 or TRBD2 (5 bases each). The CDR3 sequence is 16 residues long. Looked up from germline, CDR1 is MDHEN and CDR2 is SYDVKM. Trimming left V 7 bases short and J 4 bases short, with 23 bases between. This CDR3 reads CASISPLWGSVYEQYF. The CDR3 DNA follows: TGTGCCAGCATATCCCCCTTATGGGGGAGTGTTTACGAGCAGTACTTC.

This clonotype was recorded at least ten times. In nucleotides, the CDR3 is TGTGCCAGCAGCCTGTTACGAGGTAGCCAAGAGACCCAGTACTTC. Protein product: CASSLLRGSQETQYF. V and J are TRBV7-9 and TRBJ2-5; D call uncertain. In germline, CDR1 is SEHNR, CDR2 FQNEAQ (reference sequence). V was trimmed by 5 bases and J by 1 base, leaving 14 bases between them. This CDR3 comprises 15 residues. The full variable domain, with the rest looked up from reference TRBV7-9 and TRBJ2-5, is DTGVSQNPRHKITKRGQNVTFRCDPISEHNRLYWYRQTLGQGPEFLTYFQNEAQLEKSRLLSDRFSAERPKGSFSTLEIQRTEQGDSAMYLCASSLLRGSQETQYFGPGTRLLVL.

This clonotype showed up many times. The chain has TRBV28 and TRBJ2-1; TRBD2 matches at 11 bases. Germline values: CDR1 MDHEN, CDR2 SYDVKM. The CDR3 totals 16 residues. The ends lost 4 bases at V and 0 bases at J; junction bases unmatched: 2. CDR3 sequence reads: CASSSGTSGSYNEQFF. For the CDR3, the DNA is TGTGCCAGCAGTTCCGGGACTAGCGGCTCCTACAATGAGCAGTTCTTC.

This rearrangement joins TRBV5-1 to TRBJ2-3; 7 positions agree with TRBD1. The CDR3 extends over 15 amino acids. J lost 4 bases, V lost 1 base, and 6 bases had no gene match. Germline loops: CDR1 SGHRS, CDR2 YFSETQ. CDR3 in amino acids: CASSLNGQAPDTQYF. DNA for the CDR3: TGCGCCAGCAGCTTGAACGGACAGGCCCCAGATACGCAGTATTTT.

This clonotype was recorded at least ten times. CDR3 sequence: CASRDGSEQFF. CDR3 bases: TGTGCCAGCAGAGATGGGAGTGAGCAGTTCTTC. The chain links TRBV27 to TRBJ2-1; possibly TRBD2 for D (5 bases). The CDR3 contains 11 residues. The germline CDR1 and CDR2 sequences are MNHEY and SMNVEV (reference sequence). The ends were cut back, 6 bases at V and 9 bases at J, with 9 bases in the middle.

This clonotype was seen many times. The chain combines TRBV20-1 with TRBJ2-3, with TRBD2 identical over 9 bases. CDR1 is DFQATT and CDR2 is SNEGSKA in the germline V gene (reference sequence). With 1 base clipped from V and 1 base from J, the junction kept 9 bases outside the gene matches. CDR3 length: 17 residues. The CDR3 DNA sequence: TGCAGTGCTAGAGGCGTTACTAGCGGGCTACGCACAGATACGCAGTATTTT. It translates to CSARGVTSGLRTDTQYF.

There are many counts of this clonotype. This chain joins TRBV29-1 and TRBJ2-7, with D possibly being TRBD2 (5 bases). The V end lost 3 bases, the J end lost 12 bases, and 15 bases lay between the germline ends. CDR3 length: 11 residues. Germline V gene lookup returns CDR1 SQVTM and CDR2 ANQGSEA. The CDR3 nucleotides are TGCAGCGTTGATCGGCCCGGAGGTCTGTACTTC. As protein: CSVDRPGGLYF.

The sample holds a few counts of this clonotype. The chain combines TRBV28 with TRBJ1-1; D gene unclear. CDR3 length: 13 residues. Trimming took off 5 bases at V and 4 bases at J, with 11 bases between the two ends. Germline-derived CDR1 and CDR2 are MDHEN and SYDVKM. The CDR3 is CASSLSLSTEAFF. As DNA, the CDR3 is TGTGCCAGCAGTCTAAGCCTGAGCACTGAAGCTTTCTTT.

This clonotype was counted at least ten times. The chain uses TRBV5-1 and TRBJ2-5, with TRBD2 matching 7 bases. There are 14 residues in the CDR3. J was trimmed by 1 base and V by 4 bases; bases with no gene match: 4. The germline gives CDR1 SGHRS, CDR2 YFSETQ. CDR3 in amino acids: CASSIWTSQETQYF. The CDR3 nucleotides read TGCGCCAGCAGCATCTGGACTAGCCAAGAGACCCAGTACTTC.

This clonotype came up many times. The J gene is TRBJ1-5, the V gene TRBV30, with 7 bases aligning to TRBD1. The V and J ends lost 2 bases and 11 bases, in that order; junction bases with no gene match: 12. This CDR3 is built from 14 residues. The germline gives CDR1 GTSNPN, CDR2 SVGIG (reference sequence). For the CDR3, the DNA is TGTGCCTGGAGTAAAGAGACAGGGATAACAGCCCAGCATTTT. As protein: CAWSKETGITAQHF. The whole variable domain, remainder taken from reference TRBV30 and TRBJ1-5, is SQTIHQWPATLVQPVGSPLSLECTVEGTSNPNLYWYRQAAGRGLQLLFYSVGIGQISSEVPQNLSASRPQDRQFILSSKKLLLSDSGFYLCAWSKETGITAQHFGDGTRLSIL.

Many counts were recorded for this clonotype. This rearrangement joins TRBV7-9 to TRBJ2-3; D is uncertain. The V gene's germline CDR1 is SEHNR and CDR2 FQNEAQ (reference sequence). CDR3 length equals 11 residues. V shed 4 bases and J shed 4 bases, with 3 bases lying between them. DNA for the CDR3: TGTGCCAGCAGCTCGCCAGATACGCAGTATTTT. Its translation: CASSSPDTQYF.

V gene TRBV18 combines with J gene TRBJ2-5; 8 bases align to TRBD2. Germline lookup yields CDR1 KGHSH and CDR2 LQKENI. V lost 4 bases to trimming and J lost 4 bases; unmatched junction nucleotides: 5. This CDR3 spans 14 amino acids. CDR3 loop: CASSRIAGPETQYF. CDR3 sequence (DNA): TGTGCCAGCTCACGTATAGCGGGACCAGAGACCCAGTACTTC.

Turning to this clonotype: Possible read error: a much larger clone is one base away. The gene calls are TRBV6-9 and TRBJ1-1; D might be TRBD1 (5 bases). Germline assignment: CDR1 MNHGY and CDR2 SVAAGI. The length of the CDR3 is 14 residues. This CDR3 reads CASSYPGTESEALF. Written as DNA, the CDR3 is TGTGCCAGCAGTTACCCCGGGACGGAATCTGAAGCTCTCTTT.

The chain joins TRBV18 to TRBJ2-7; the match to TRBD1 covers 10 bases. V lost 1 base and J lost 3; bases outside the gene matches: 3. The CDR3 loop spans 15 amino acids. From germline, CDR1 is KGHSH and CDR2 LQKENI. The CDR3 DNA reads TGTGCCAGCTCACCACTGGGACAGGGGCGCTACGAGCAGTACTTC. It specifies CASSPLGQGRYEQYF.